The 13 T cell receptor beta chains listed next were all sequenced from one sample in a study of OX40 agonist ivuxolimab in advanced cancers. Clones were sequenced by immunoSEQ multiplex PCR, and TCRdb holds only the in-frame ones, with some missing. The sample has roughly 80,000 clones, over 75% seen once; the top ten hold 0.65% to 0.8%. This material consisted of CD4+ or CD8+ T cells sorted from blood, taken in a trial of the OX40 agonist ivuxolimab. The receptors come from an adult with an advanced solid tumor such as melanoma, head and neck, liver or kidney cancer.

This clone was detected a few times. The same CDR3 can be traced to other DNA sequences in this sample. This chain connects TRBV6-5 to TRBJ2-7; 7 bases fit TRBD1. The CDR3 runs 14 residues. The trim removed 5 bases at V and 3 bases at J, leaving 7 bases unmatched. From germline, CDR1 is MNHEY and CDR2 SVGAGI. This chain's CDR3 is CASSRQGGGYEQYF. The CDR3 DNA follows: TGTGCCAGCAGTCGACAGGGTGGTGGCTACGAGCAGTACTTC.

The rearrangement uses TRBV7-2 and TRBJ1-2; D gene unclear. The CDR3 has 15 residues. Between the trimmed V and J ends, which lost 1 base and 7 bases, there was a span of 16 bases. Germline V lookup: CDR1 SGHTA, CDR2 FQGNSA. CDR3 sequence (DNA): TGTGCCAGCAGCTTAGACGGGCTTACAGCACGTGGCTACACCTTC. Translating it yields CASSLDGLTARGYTF.

V is TRBV6-1 and J is TRBJ1-4, with D perhaps TRBD1 (6 bases). This CDR3 comprises 14 residues. Germline lookup yields CDR1 MNHNS and CDR2 SASEGT. Deletions cut 7 bases from V and 6 bases from J, with 15 bases between. This CDR3 reads CASTRLGGDEKLFF. DNA of the CDR3: TGTGCCAGCACGAGGCTAGGGGGGGATGAAAAACTGTTTTTT.

This clone was seen more than once but under ten times. V is TRBV7-8 and J is TRBJ2-7; TRBD1 aligns across 7 bases. The CDR3 totals 16 residues. The J segment lost 2 bases and the V segment lost 0 bases, leaving 7 bases of the junction unmatched. The V gene's germline CDR1 is SGHVS and CDR2 FQNEAQ. CDR3 nucleotides: TGTGCCAGCAGCTTAGCCCGGGTAGACAGGGCCTACGAGCAGTACTTC. This translates into CASSLARVDRAYEQYF.

V usage is TRBV18 and J usage is TRBJ2-7, with 9 nucleotides matching TRBD1. This CDR3 comprises 16 residues. J gave up 6 bases and V 3 bases, and 12 bases lay outside the gene matches. CDR1 and CDR2 (germline): KGHSH, LQKENI. As DNA, the CDR3 is TGTGCCAGCTCACCGCGAAACGCCGGGACAGGGTCCGAGCAGTACTTC. It translates to CASSPRNAGTGSEQYF.

This chain links TRBV2 with TRBJ1-5, with 7 bases lining up with TRBD1. V was clipped by 6 bases and J by 0 bases; unmatched bases: 8. CDR1 is SNHLY, CDR2 FYNNEI, per germline. This CDR3 is built from 16 residues. In DNA form, the CDR3 reads TGTGCCAGCAGGCAGGGGGGGGGCAGTAGCAATCAGCCCCAGCATTTT. This translates into CASRQGGGSSNQPQHF.

The chain couples TRBV19 to TRBJ2-5; D is perhaps TRBD2 (6 bases). V dropped 7 bases and J dropped 3 bases, with 18 bases sitting between them. Germline CDR1 is LNHDA and CDR2 is SQIVND (reference sequence). This CDR3 has 15 amino acids. CDR3 sequence reads: CASTPQGTSKETQYF. The CDR3 DNA follows: TGTGCCAGTACCCCACAAGGGACTTCTAAAGAGACCCAGTACTTC.

This clone was picked up a small number of times. The chain combines TRBV11-2 with TRBJ2-6; the D is unclear. This CDR3 is built from 16 residues. The V end lost 2 bases, the J end lost 0 bases, and 8 bases lay between the germline ends. Germline V gene sequence: CDR1 SGHAT, CDR2 FQNNGV. The CDR3 here is CASSLTPRSGANVLTF. The CDR3 bases are TGTGCCAGCAGCTTAACCCCTCGCTCTGGGGCCAACGTCCTGACTTTC.

The chain couples TRBV7-2 to TRBJ1-2; TRBD1 might be the D (5 bases). Between the trimmed V and J ends, which lost 4 bases and 4 bases, there was a span of 19 bases. The CDR3 has 16 amino acids. The V gene's germline CDR1 is SGHTA and CDR2 FQGNSA. CDR3 DNA sequence: TGTGCCAGCAGCTATCAGTCCACCGGGACGGCCTATGGCTACACCTTC. Its protein product is CASSYQSTGTAYGYTF. Together with reference TRBV7-2 and TRBJ1-2, the CDR3 gives the full variable domain: GAGVSQSPSNKVTEKGKDVELRCDPISGHTALYWYRQSLGQGLEFLIYFQGNSAPDKSGLPSDRFSAERTGGSVSTLTIQRTQQEDSAVYLCASSYQSTGTAYGYTFGSGTRLTVV.

The V gene is TRBV11-1, the J gene TRBJ2-7; D is ambiguous. The V gene's germline CDR1 is SGHAT and CDR2 FQDESV (reference sequence). This CDR3 is built from 10 residues. Trimming took off 5 bases at V and 7 bases at J, with 6 bases between the two ends. CDR3 DNA: TGTGCCAGCAGCCCCCTTGAGCAGTACTTC. Its protein is CASSPLEQYF.

The chain couples TRBV11-2 to TRBJ1-5; D gene unclear. The germline CDR1 and CDR2 sequences are SGHAT and FQNNGV. The CDR3 has 13 amino acids. V lost 3 bases and J 9 bases, leaving 12 bases between the germline ends. CDR3 sequence reads: CASSFFGTGPQHF. The CDR3 DNA reads TGTGCCAGCAGCTTTTTTGGCACGGGGCCCCAGCATTTT. Complete variable domain (other parts from reference TRBV11-2 and TRBJ1-5): EAGVAQSPRYKIIEKRQSVAFWCNPISGHATLYWYQQILGQGPKLLIQFQNNGVVDDSQLPKDRFSAERLKGVDSTLKIQPAKLEDSAVYLCASSFFGTGPQHFGDGTRLSIL.

The gene calls are TRBV1 and TRBJ1-4. TRBV1 is classified as a pseudogene. This CDR3 contains 19 residues. DNA for the CDR3: TGCACCAGCAGCCAGGGACTGGACAGCCCACTTGCAACTAATGAAAAACTGTTTTTT. This gives the protein CTSSQGLDSPLATNEKLFF.

This clone has only a few counts. V gene TRBV4-1 combines with J gene TRBJ1-2; D remains ambiguous. Germline CDR1 and CDR2: MGHRA and YSYEKL. The CDR3 has 14 residues. Trimming stripped 5 bases from V and 3 bases from J, with 13 bases between. CDR3 sequence (DNA): TGCGCCAGCAGCTCGGGTCATGGTGACTATGGCTACACCTTC. This sequence encodes CASSSGHGDYGYTF.